These T cell receptor beta chains were read from a single sample in a study of blood T cell repertoires in COVID-19. Produced via immunoSEQ multiplex PCR; TCRdb's table is partial and in-frame only. The sample consists of about 54,000 clones, roughly 85% of them appearing once. Sequenced material: peripheral blood. The receptors here all came from a human donor in a cohort sampled during active COVID-19. Each CDR3 is given with its conserved first and last residue. The D gene is left open where the match is weak. Clone size is given for some rows only: seen once, a few or many times, or a class if the clone is expanded.

CDR3	DNA	V	J	size	D
CASSRTAEGQFF	TGTGCCAGCAGCCGCACGGCGGAGGGGCAGTTCTTC	TRBV7-8	TRBJ2-1	.	.
CSVDPNYGYTF	TGCAGCGTTGATCCGAACTATGGCTACACCTTC	TRBV29-1	TRBJ1-2	once	.
CASSVADRTNYGYTF	TGTGCCAGCAGCGTAGCGGACAGAACTAACTATGGCTACACCTTC	TRBV9	TRBJ1-2	medium-sized	.
CASSPGTGWEIQYF	TGTGCCAGCAGTCCCGGGACAGGTTGGGAAATTCAGTACTTC	TRBV28	TRBJ2-4	.	TRBD1
CASSQVRGAVLSNSGANVLTF	TGCGCCAGCAGCCAAGTTCGGGGGGCGGTTCTGTCCAACTCTGGGGCCAACGTCCTGACTTTC	TRBV4-1	TRBJ2-6	.	.
CAWSPLGGQANTGELFF	TGTGCCTGGAGTCCTCTCGGGGGACAGGCAAACACCGGGGAGCTGTTTTTT	TRBV30	TRBJ2-2	.	TRBD1
CASNGQGAKGANVLTF	TGTGCCAGCAACGGACAGGGGGCGAAAGGGGCCAACGTCCTGACTTTC	TRBV19	TRBJ2-6	.	TRBD1
CAWSTDSYEQYF	TGTGCCTGGTCGACAGACTCCTACGAGCAGTACTTC	TRBV30	TRBJ2-7	.	.
CASSPGYNQPQHF	TGTGCCAGCAGTCCAGGTTACAATCAGCCCCAGCATTTT	TRBV27	TRBJ1-5	.	.
CASGPASGLEQYF	TGTGCTAGTGGTCCCGCCAGCGGGCTCGAGCAGTACTTC	TRBV12-5	TRBJ2-7	.	.
CASSPKESGFLGEQYF	TGTGCCAGCTCACCAAAGGAAAGCGGGTTTTTGGGGGAGCAGTACTTC	TRBV18	TRBJ2-7	.	.
CASSYSSYGYTF	TGTGCCAGCAGTTACTCGAGCTATGGCTACACCTTC	TRBV6-6	TRBJ1-2	.	.
CASSRDRGTGELFF	TGTGCCAGCAGCCGGGACAGGGGGACCGGGGAGCTGTTTTTT	TRBV7-2	TRBJ2-2	once	TRBD1